Detailed here is one TCR beta chain. As yet, its antigen is unknown. The sample comes from a study of regulatory T cells in long-lasting Graves disease. This CDR3 spans 13 amino acids. Germline V gene sequence: CDR1 MDHEN, CDR2 SYDVKM. The germline V and J ends were trimmed by 5 bases and 4 bases, with 11 bases remaining between them. For TCR beta, libraries came from iRepertoire HTBI primers and Arm-PCR of CDR3 regions. TCRdb itself ran the multiplex PCR reads through MiXCR, one entry per CDR3 protein. Of around 400,000 distinct CDR3 sequences in the sample, around 15% are singletons; the top ten hold around a fifth. The study's findings and limits: Authors noted too few samples as a limitation. Persistent Graves' patients possessed reduced TCR diversity relative to recently diagnosed ones.

Time point denoted: newly diagnosed GD, antithyroid drugs for less than 3 months. PBMCs were the source of the RNA used for TCR sequencing. Those enrolled as patients came out of an endocrinology department in Xi'an, China. V is TRBV28 and J is TRBJ1-2, with D tentatively TRBD1 (5 bases). This receptor was taken from a female donor with Graves disease. The sample in question was peripheral blood mononuclear cells (PBMCs), obtained at new diagnosis, from a patient treated with antithyroid drugs. This CDR3 is CASSRGRSYGYTF. The CDR3 bases are TGTGCCAGCAGTCGGGGACGGAGCTATGGCTACACCTTC.